This paragraph reports one T cell receptor (beta chain). This sample is drawn from a study of T cell responses to AZD1222 COVID-19 vaccine. Generated by immunoSEQ multiplex PCR, the TCRdb table keeps only in-frame clones and is missing some. The sample has about 94,000 clones, approximately 87% seen once. The specimen comprised peripheral blood, sampled 28 days after the second AZD1222 dose. The receptor's source is an adult who received the AZD1222 COVID-19 vaccine.

The CDR3 nucleotides are TGTGCCAGCAGCTCCTTTAGGAGTCTAGCGGGAGTGCCCTACAATGAGCAGTTCTTC. Translating gives CASSSFRSLAGVPYNEQFF. The chain is built from TRBV7-9 and TRBJ2-1; 10 nucleotides match TRBD2. This CDR3 is built from 19 residues. V dropped 4 bases and J dropped 2; count of bases not matched to a gene: 14. The V gene's germline CDR1 is SEHNR and CDR2 FQNEAQ (reference sequence).